The 10 T cell receptor beta chains below all came from one sample that was sequenced in a study of blood T cell repertoires in COVID-19. Sequencing was performed with immunoSEQ multiplex PCR; in TCRdb, only in-frame clones are kept and a portion is missing. The table shows 350,000 to 450,000 clones, with around 90% occurring only once. Sequencing used peripheral blood. The origin of the receptors is a human donor in a cohort sampled during active COVID-19.

The CDR3 sequence: CASSLEGPLSNQPQHF. DNA for the CDR3: TGTGCCAGCAGCTTAGAGGGGCCGCTTAGCAATCAGCCCCAGCATTTT. The chain joins TRBV7-8 to TRBJ1-5; perhaps TRBD1 as D (5 bases). Trimming removed 1 base from V and 0 bases from J, with 10 bases in between. CDR3 length: 16 amino acids. The germline V gene has CDR1 SGHVS and CDR2 FQNEAQ.

This clone was detected only a few times. The rearrangement uses TRBV27 and TRBJ2-2, with a weak D call TRBD1 (7 bases). V lost 6 bases and J 1 base, leaving 21 bases between the germline ends. Germline values: CDR1 MNHEY, CDR2 SMNVEV (reference sequence). This CDR3 has 18 residues. CDR3 nucleotide sequence: TGTGCCAGCAGGCGGGACAGAGCCCGTCGGGGGAACACCGGGGAGCTGTTTTTT. Its protein product is CASRRDRARRGNTGELFF.

In its sample, this clone was seen many times. This chain connects TRBV30 to TRBJ2-7; 11 bases agree with TRBD1. The CDR3 has 15 amino acids. Germline CDR1 is GTSNPN and CDR2 is SVGIG (reference sequence). Trimming took 3 bases from V and 5 from J; bases not matched to a gene: 9. CDR3 loop: CAWSHSGTGGHEQYF. CDR3 sequence (DNA): TGTGCCTGGAGCCATTCCGGGACAGGGGGGCACGAGCAGTACTTC.

This chain links TRBV24-1 with TRBJ2-1; TRBD1 matches at 7 bases. The J segment lost 7 bases and the V segment lost 1 base, leaving 3 bases of the junction unmatched. Germline V gene data show CDR1 as KGHDR and CDR2 as SFDVKD. This CDR3 is 14 amino acids long. The CDR3 coding sequence is TGTGCCACCAGTGATTTATCCAGGGGGAATGAGCAGTTCTTC. Translation: CATSDLSRGNEQFF.

This clone was seen many times. The chain has TRBV28 and TRBJ1-2, with D unresolved. Germline CDR1 is MDHEN and CDR2 is SYDVKM. The CDR3 totals 12 residues. V was cut by 11 bases and J by 0 bases, with 10 bases left in between. CDR3 in amino acids: CASQATNYGYTF. CDR3 bases: TGTGCCTCGCAGGCGACTAACTATGGCTACACCTTC.

The CDR3 nucleotides read TGTGCCAGCAGCCCAGGATTGAGGGGCAATCAGCCCCAGCATTTT. It translates to CASSPGLRGNQPQHF. V usage is TRBV5-8 and J usage is TRBJ1-5; D call uncertain. There are 15 residues in the CDR3. Trimming stripped 4 bases from V and 2 bases from J, with 13 bases between. Germline-derived CDR1 and CDR2 are SGHTS and YDEGEE.

The chain links TRBV27 to TRBJ2-3; 14 bases align to TRBD2. V lost 8 bases and J lost 5; bases outside the gene matches: 12. CDR1 is MNHEY, CDR2 SMNVEV, per germline (reference sequence). CDR3 length: 17 amino acids. As DNA, the CDR3 is TGTGCCAGCTGTTCGGTAGGACTAGCGGGAGGATTAGATACGCAGTATTTT. Translated, it gives CASCSVGLAGGLDTQYF.

V is TRBV7-2 and J is TRBJ2-3; 7 bases map to TRBD2. V lost 0 bases and J lost 6; bases outside the gene matches: 12. CDR1 is SGHTA, CDR2 FQGNSA, per germline. This CDR3 has 17 residues. The CDR3 DNA follows: TGTGCCAGCAGCTTAGCGCCTAGCGGTCCGGGCAGGGATACGCAGTATTTT. Translated, it gives CASSLAPSGPGRDTQYF.

V usage is TRBV19 and J usage is TRBJ2-1, with 7 nucleotides matching TRBD1. This CDR3 comprises 15 residues. Germline CDR1 is LNHDA and CDR2 is SQIVND (reference sequence). V dropped 4 bases and J dropped 7; count of bases not matched to a gene: 10. The CDR3 loop reads CASSKADRVKNEQFF. The CDR3 DNA follows: TGTGCCAGTAGTAAGGCCGACAGGGTAAAGAATGAGCAGTTCTTC.

This chain uses TRBV28 with TRBJ2-5, with D perhaps TRBD2 (6 bases). The ends were cut back, 4 bases at V and 0 bases at J, with 12 bases in the middle. Looked up from germline, CDR1 is MDHEN and CDR2 is SYDVKM. The CDR3 totals 15 residues. The CDR3 coding sequence is TGTGCCAGCAGTTCCCCGGGGGAGTACCAAGAGACCCAGTACTTC. It yields the protein CASSSPGEYQETQYF.